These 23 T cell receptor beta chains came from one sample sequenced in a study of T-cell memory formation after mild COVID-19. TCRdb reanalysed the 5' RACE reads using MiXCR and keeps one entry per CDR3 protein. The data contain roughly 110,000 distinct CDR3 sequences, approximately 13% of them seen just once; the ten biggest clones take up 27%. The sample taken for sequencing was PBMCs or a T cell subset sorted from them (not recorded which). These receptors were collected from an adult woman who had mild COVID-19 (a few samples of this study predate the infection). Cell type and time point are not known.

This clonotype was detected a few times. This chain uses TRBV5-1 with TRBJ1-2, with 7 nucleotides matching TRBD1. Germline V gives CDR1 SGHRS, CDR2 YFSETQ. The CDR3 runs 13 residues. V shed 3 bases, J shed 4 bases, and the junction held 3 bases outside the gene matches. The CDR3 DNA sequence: TGCGCCAGCAGCTCCCGGGACAGCTATGGCTACACCTTC. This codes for CASSSRDSYGYTF.

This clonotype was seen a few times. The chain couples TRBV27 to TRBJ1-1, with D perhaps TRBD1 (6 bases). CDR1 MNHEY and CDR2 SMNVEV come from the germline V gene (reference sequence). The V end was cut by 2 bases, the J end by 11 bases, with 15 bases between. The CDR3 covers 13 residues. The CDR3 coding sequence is TGTGCCAGCAGTTTAGGGACAACCTCGGCCGCTTTCTTT. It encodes CASSLGTTSAAFF.

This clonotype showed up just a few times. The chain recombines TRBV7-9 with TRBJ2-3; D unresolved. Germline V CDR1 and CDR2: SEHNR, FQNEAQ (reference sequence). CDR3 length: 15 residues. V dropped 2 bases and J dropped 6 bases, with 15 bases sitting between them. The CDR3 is CASSLSNWVTDTQYF. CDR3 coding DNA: TGTGCCAGCAGCTTATCGAACTGGGTCACCGATACGCAGTATTTT.

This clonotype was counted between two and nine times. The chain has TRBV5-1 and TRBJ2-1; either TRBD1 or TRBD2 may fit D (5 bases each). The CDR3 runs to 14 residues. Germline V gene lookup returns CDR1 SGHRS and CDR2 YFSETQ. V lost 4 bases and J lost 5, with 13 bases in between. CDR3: CASSPGTADNEQFF. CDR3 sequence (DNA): TGCGCCAGCAGCCCCGGGACGGCAGACAATGAGCAGTTCTTC.

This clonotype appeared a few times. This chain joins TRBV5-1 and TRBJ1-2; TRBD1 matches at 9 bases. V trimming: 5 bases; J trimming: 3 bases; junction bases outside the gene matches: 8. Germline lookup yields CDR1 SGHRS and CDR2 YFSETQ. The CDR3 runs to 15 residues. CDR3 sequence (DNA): TGCGCCAGCAGTCCGGCGGGACAGGGCCACTATGGCTACACCTTC. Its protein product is CASSPAGQGHYGYTF.

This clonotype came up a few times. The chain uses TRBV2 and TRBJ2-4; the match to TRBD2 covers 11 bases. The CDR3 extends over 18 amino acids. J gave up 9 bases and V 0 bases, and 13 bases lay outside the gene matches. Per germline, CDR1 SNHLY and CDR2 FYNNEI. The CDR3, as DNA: TGTGCCAGCAGTGAAGCGCAGGTAGCGGGAGGGCCCCGCGCCATTCAGTACTTC. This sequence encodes CASSEAQVAGGPRAIQYF.

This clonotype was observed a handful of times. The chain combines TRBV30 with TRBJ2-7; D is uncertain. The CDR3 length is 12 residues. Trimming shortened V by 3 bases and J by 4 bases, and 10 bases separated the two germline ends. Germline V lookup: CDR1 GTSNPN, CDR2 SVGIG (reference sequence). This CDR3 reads CAWSAQPYEQYF. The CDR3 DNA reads TGTGCCTGGAGCGCACAACCGTACGAGCAGTACTTC.

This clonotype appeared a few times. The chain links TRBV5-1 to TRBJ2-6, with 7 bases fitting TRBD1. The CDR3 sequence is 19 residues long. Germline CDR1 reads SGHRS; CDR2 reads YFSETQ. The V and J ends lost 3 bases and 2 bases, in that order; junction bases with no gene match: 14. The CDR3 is CASSSPTSTGWTGANVLTF. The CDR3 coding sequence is TGCGCCAGCAGCTCCCCCACCTCGACAGGGTGGACTGGGGCCAACGTCCTGACTTTC.

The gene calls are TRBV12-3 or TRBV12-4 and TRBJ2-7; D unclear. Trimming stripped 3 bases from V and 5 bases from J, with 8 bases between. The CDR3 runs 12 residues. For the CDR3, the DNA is TGTGCCAGCAGTTTTAGTTGGGACGAGCAGTACTTC. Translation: CASSFSWDEQYF.

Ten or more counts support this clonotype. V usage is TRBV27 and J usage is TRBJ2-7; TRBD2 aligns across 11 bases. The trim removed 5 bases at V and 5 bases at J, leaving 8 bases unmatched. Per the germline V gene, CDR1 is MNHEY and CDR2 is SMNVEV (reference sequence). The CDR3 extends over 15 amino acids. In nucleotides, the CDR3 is TGTGCCAGCAGTCCCGTAGCGGGAGGGATCGACGAGCAGTACTTC. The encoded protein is CASSPVAGGIDEQYF.

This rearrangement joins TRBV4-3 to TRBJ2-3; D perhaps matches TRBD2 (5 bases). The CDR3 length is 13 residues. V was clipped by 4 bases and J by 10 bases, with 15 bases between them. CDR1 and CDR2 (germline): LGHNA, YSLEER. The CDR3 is CASSPEGGSAQYF. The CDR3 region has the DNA TGCGCCAGCAGCCCCGAGGGCGGGTCAGCGCAGTATTTT.

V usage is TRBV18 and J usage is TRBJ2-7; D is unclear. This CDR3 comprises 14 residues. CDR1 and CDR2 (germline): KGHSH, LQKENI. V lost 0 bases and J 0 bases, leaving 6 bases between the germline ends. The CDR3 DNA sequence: TGTGCCAGCTCACCACCCCGAAACTCCTACGAGCAGTACTTC. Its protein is CASSPPRNSYEQYF.

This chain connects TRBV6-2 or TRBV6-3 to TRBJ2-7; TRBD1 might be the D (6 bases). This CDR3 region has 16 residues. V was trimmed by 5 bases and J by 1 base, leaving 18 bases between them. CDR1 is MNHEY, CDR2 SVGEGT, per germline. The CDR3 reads CASSAPFRQESYEQYF. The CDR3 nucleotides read TGTGCCAGCAGTGCGCCCTTTAGACAGGAGTCCTACGAGCAGTACTTC.

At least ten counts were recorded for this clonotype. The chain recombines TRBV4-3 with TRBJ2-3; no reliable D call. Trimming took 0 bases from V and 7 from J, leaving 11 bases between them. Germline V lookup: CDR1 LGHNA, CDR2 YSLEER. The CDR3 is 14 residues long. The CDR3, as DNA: TGCGCCAGCAGCCAAGATTCTGCCGCGAATACGCAGTATTTT. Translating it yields CASSQDSAANTQYF.

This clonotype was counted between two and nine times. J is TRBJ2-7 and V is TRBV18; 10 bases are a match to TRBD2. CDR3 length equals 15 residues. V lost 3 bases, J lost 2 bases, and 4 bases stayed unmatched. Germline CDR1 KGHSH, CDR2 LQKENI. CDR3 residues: CASSPRTSGPYEQYF. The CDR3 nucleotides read TGTGCCAGCTCACCTCGGACTAGCGGCCCCTACGAGCAGTACTTC.

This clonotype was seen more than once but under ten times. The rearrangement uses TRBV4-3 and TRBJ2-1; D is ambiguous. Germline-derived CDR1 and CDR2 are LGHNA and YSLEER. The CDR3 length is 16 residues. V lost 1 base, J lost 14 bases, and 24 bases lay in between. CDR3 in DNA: TGCGCCAGCAGCCAAGGGTGGCCGGATACCTCCAATGCGGAGTTCTTC. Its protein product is CASSQGWPDTSNAEFF.

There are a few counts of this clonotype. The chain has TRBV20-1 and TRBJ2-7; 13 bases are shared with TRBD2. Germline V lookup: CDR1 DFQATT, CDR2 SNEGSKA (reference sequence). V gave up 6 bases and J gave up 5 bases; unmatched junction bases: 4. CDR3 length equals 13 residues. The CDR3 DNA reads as TGCAGTGCCCCCGGGACTAGCGGGAACGAGCAGTACTTC. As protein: CSAPGTSGNEQYF.

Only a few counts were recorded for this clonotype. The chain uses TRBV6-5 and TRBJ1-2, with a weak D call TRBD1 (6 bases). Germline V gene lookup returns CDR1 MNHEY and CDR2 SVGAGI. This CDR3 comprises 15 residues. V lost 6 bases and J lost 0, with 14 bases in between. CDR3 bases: TGTGCCAGCAGGGCTCGGGGGCGAGCTAACTATGGCTACACCTTC. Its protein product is CASRARGRANYGYTF.

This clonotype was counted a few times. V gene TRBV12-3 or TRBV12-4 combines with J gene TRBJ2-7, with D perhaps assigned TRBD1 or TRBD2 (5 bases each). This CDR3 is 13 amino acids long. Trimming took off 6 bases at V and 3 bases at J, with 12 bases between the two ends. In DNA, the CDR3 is TGTGCCAGCAGCCCCGGGGCAGACTACGAGCAGTACTTC. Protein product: CASSPGADYEQYF.

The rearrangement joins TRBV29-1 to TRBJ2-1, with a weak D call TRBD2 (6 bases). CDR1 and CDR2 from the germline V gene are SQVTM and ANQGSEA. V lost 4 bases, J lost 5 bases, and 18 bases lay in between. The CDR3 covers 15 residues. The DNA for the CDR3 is TGCAGCGTTGTAGCGGTGGGACTCCAGAACAATGAGCAGTTCTTC. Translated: CSVVAVGLQNNEQFF.

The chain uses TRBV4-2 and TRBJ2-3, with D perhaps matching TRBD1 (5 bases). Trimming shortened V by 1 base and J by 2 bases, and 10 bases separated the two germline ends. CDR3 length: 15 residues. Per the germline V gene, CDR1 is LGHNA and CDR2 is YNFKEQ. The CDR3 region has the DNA TGTGCCAGCAGCCAAGTTGCGACAGTCACAGATACGCAGTATTTT. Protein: CASSQVATVTDTQYF.

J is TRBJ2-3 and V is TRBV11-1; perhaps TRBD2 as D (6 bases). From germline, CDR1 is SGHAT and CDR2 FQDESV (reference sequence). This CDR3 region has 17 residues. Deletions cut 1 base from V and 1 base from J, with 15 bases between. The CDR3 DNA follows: TGTGCCAGCAGCTTAGAAGTTAGCGGATACGGCACAGATACGCAGTATTTT. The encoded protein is CASSLEVSGYGTDTQYF.

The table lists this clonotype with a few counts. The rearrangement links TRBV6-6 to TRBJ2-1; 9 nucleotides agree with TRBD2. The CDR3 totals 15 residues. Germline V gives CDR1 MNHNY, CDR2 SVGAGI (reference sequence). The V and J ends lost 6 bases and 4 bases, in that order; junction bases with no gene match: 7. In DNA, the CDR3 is TGTGCCAGCAGGATGATAGCGGGAGAGTACAATGAGCAGTTCTTC. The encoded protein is CASRMIAGEYNEQFF.